The clone carrying this T cell receptor beta chain has just a few counts. The data originate from a study of T cells in Graves' hyperthyroidism and ophthalmopathy. V lost 3 bases and J 6 bases, leaving 14 bases between the germline ends. Germline V gives CDR1 SGHRS, CDR2 YFSETQ. This CDR3 comprises 14 residues. The source material, RNA transcripts, was used to amplify TCR beta CDR3 regions. With the HTBI primer set, the TCR CDR3 went through a first round of RT-PCR. TCRdb reprocessed the multiplex PCR reads via MiXCR and lists one record per CDR3 protein. The sample shows a few hundred thousand distinct CDR3 sequences, about 16% of them seen only once.

Sequenced material: blood. This chain joins TRBV5-1 and TRBJ2-3; D possibly matches TRBD1 or TRBD2 (7 bases each). This sequence originates from a woman aged 30 to 39 with Graves' hyperthyroidism. The CDR3 region has the DNA TGCGCCAGCAGCTGGAACAGGGGAGGGGATACGCAGTATTTT. Its protein is CASSWNRGGDTQYF.